Each of the 24 T cell receptor beta chains below was sequenced from the same sample in a study of blood T cell repertoires in COVID-19. Some clones are missing from TCRdb's copy, which holds only in-frame ones; the method was immunoSEQ multiplex PCR. In the table there are roughly 180,000 clones, 82% of which are singletons. Sequencing was carried out using PBMCs or T cells enriched from blood (not recorded which). The receptor set was obtained from a man aged 60 to 75 who had recovered from COVID-19.

Only a few counts were recorded for this clone. The chain couples TRBV5-1 to TRBJ2-2; tentatively, D is TRBD1 (5 bases). From germline, CDR1 is SGHRS and CDR2 YFSETQ. Trimming stripped 4 bases from V and 2 bases from J, with 15 bases between. This CDR3 spans 16 amino acids. The CDR3 region has the DNA TGCGCCAGCAGCCTGACCATGGGGCCTAACACCGGGGAGCTGTTTTTT. Amino acids: CASSLTMGPNTGELFF.

The rearrangement links TRBV15 to TRBJ2-7; D unclear. The CDR3 is made up of 14 amino acids. Germline CDR1 and CDR2: LNHNV and YYDKDF (reference sequence). V dropped 3 bases and J dropped 0 bases, with 9 bases sitting between them. CDR3 coding DNA: TGTGCCACCAGCAGGTCTAGGAGCTCCTACGAGCAGTACTTC. Protein sequence: CATSRSRSSYEQYF.

This clone was observed a few times. The chain is built from TRBV9 and TRBJ2-2; D gene ambiguous. This CDR3 region has 14 residues. In germline, CDR1 is SGDLS, CDR2 YYNGEE. The germline V and J ends were trimmed by 0 bases and 4 bases, with 7 bases remaining between them. This CDR3 reads CASSVVQSTGELFF. The CDR3 nucleotides read TGTGCCAGCAGCGTAGTACAGAGCACCGGGGAGCTGTTTTTT.

J is TRBJ2-1 and V is TRBV10-3; perhaps TRBD2 as D (7 bases). The CDR3 runs to 20 residues. Germline CDR1 ENHRY, CDR2 SYGVKD. V was shortened by 6 bases and J by 4 bases, with 31 bases between the two germline ends. CDR3 loop: CAISPWEGGHWTVGYNEQFF. DNA of the CDR3: TGTGCCATCAGCCCTTGGGAGGGGGGGCATTGGACGGTTGGTTACAATGAGCAGTTCTTC.

This sequence joins TRBV11-3 and TRBJ1-6; no clear D. Germline CDR1 SGHNT, CDR2 YENEEA. The V end was cut by 1 base, the J end by 8 bases, with 6 bases between. The CDR3 loop spans 13 amino acids. CDR3 region: CASSLVPDSPLHF. For the CDR3, the DNA is TGTGCCAGCAGCTTAGTCCCCGATTCACCCCTCCACTTT.

The rearrangement links TRBV19 to TRBJ2-7; maybe TRBD2 (6 bases). Germline-derived CDR1 and CDR2 are LNHDA and SQIVND (reference sequence). The CDR3 consists of 16 residues. V was pared by 3 bases and J by 9 bases, with 24 bases between. The CDR3: CASSIGGVGIYEGQYF. CDR3 sequence (DNA): TGTGCCAGTAGTATTGGAGGGGTTGGGATCTACGAAGGGCAGTACTTC.

The chain links TRBV29-1 to TRBJ1-1; D gene ambiguous. Germline V gene sequence: CDR1 SQVTM, CDR2 ANQGSEA. Trimming took off 4 bases at V and 1 base at J, with 13 bases between the two ends. This CDR3 is built from 14 residues. CDR3 residues: CSVVNPRGNTEAFF. CDR3 coding DNA: TGCAGCGTTGTCAACCCCCGGGGGAACACTGAAGCTTTCTTT.

This chain uses TRBV7-9 with TRBJ1-2; no reliable D call. Trimming cost V 4 bases and J 0 bases, with 12 bases left between them. CDR1 and CDR2 (germline): SEHNR, FQNEAQ (reference sequence). The CDR3 length is 15 residues. The CDR3 loop reads CASSSQDGANYGYTF. The CDR3 nucleotides are TGTGCCAGCAGCTCTCAGGACGGGGCTAACTATGGCTACACCTTC.

The chain employs TRBV30 and TRBJ2-5, with a possible D match to TRBD1 (6 bases). CDR1 and CDR2 (germline): GTSNPN, SVGIG (reference sequence). The V and J ends lost 2 bases and 5 bases respectively, with 15 bases between them. The CDR3 has 14 amino acids. The CDR3 coding sequence is TGTGCCTGGAGTCTGGGGACAAGGAGGGAGACCCAGTACTTC. It translates to CAWSLGTRRETQYF.

The rearrangement uses TRBV11-3 and TRBJ2-3; 13 positions match TRBD2. This CDR3 contains 17 residues. CDR1 is SGHNT, CDR2 YENEEA, per germline. The J segment lost 1 base and the V segment lost 6 bases, leaving 7 bases of the junction unmatched. CDR3 residues: CASSPGLAGAGTDTQYF. The CDR3 bases are TGTGCCAGCAGTCCTGGACTAGCGGGAGCAGGCACAGATACGCAGTATTTT.

The table lists this clone with a count of one. The CDR3 DNA reads as TGTGCCAGCAGCGCCGGAGGGACCCTCCACTTT. Protein: CASSAGGTLHF. This chain uses TRBV9 with TRBJ1-6; D ambiguous. Trimming shortened V by 3 bases and J by 14 bases, and 9 bases separated the two germline ends. Germline values: CDR1 SGDLS, CDR2 YYNGEE. The CDR3 runs 11 residues.

This rearrangement joins TRBV7-2 to TRBJ2-3; maybe TRBD2 (5 bases). The CDR3 contains 15 residues. Germline CDR1 is SGHTA and CDR2 is FQGNSA. Trimming cost V 1 base and J 0 bases, with 8 bases left between them. The CDR3 DNA sequence: TGTGCCAGCAGCTTAGGTTCGGGGAGCACAGATACGCAGTATTTT. The encoded protein is CASSLGSGSTDTQYF.

With respect to this clone: This specimen includes other DNA sequences encoding the same CDR3. The chain couples TRBV7-8 to TRBJ1-1; D not certain. Germline V gives CDR1 SGHVS, CDR2 FQNEAQ. There are 14 residues in the CDR3. Trimming removed 0 bases from V and 1 base from J, with 6 bases in between. The CDR3 bases are TGTGCCAGCAGCTTAGCGCGAGGGAACACTGAAGCTTTCTTT. It is translated as CASSLARGNTEAFF.

The rearrangement links TRBV11-1 to TRBJ2-2; TRBD1 matches at 9 bases. The V segment lost 3 bases and the J segment 5 bases; nucleotides outside the gene matches: 4. CDR3 length: 15 amino acids. CDR1 is SGHAT, CDR2 FQDESV, per germline (reference sequence). The CDR3 coding sequence is TGTGCCAGCAGCTTTGGGACAGGGCGGACCGGGGAGCTGTTTTTT. Translation: CASSFGTGRTGELFF.

This clone was seen a handful of times. Here the CDR3 reads CAISTQGALGTGELFF. The DNA for the CDR3 is TGTGCCATCAGCACACAGGGGGCTCTGGGGACCGGGGAGCTGTTTTTT. This chain connects TRBV10-3 to TRBJ2-2, with TRBD1 identical over 9 bases. The CDR3 spans 16 residues. CDR1 is ENHRY, CDR2 SYGVKD, per germline. The V segment lost 6 bases and the J segment 5 bases; nucleotides outside the gene matches: 10.

The chain links TRBV7-3 to TRBJ2-5, with 12 bases matching TRBD2. Germline CDR1 SGHTA, CDR2 FQGTGA. CDR3 size: 16 residues. With 2 bases clipped from V and 0 bases from J, the junction kept 1 base outside the gene matches. As DNA, the CDR3 is TGTGCCAGCAGCTTAGGACTAGCGGGGTACCAAGAGACCCAGTACTTC. Protein sequence: CASSLGLAGYQETQYF.

About this clone itself: Other nucleotide sequences from this sample produce the same CDR3. This CDR3 reads CASSLGQDNEKLFF. The CDR3 DNA reads TGTGCCAGCAGTTTGGGACAGGATAATGAAAAACTGTTTTTT. J is TRBJ1-4 and V is TRBV28, with 8 bases that match TRBD1. This CDR3 contains 14 residues. J lost 4 bases, V lost 3 bases, and 1 base had no gene match. CDR1 and CDR2 from the germline V gene are MDHEN and SYDVKM. Complete variable domain (other parts from reference TRBV28 and TRBJ1-4): DVKVTQSSRYLVKRTGEKVFLECVQDMDHENMFWYRQDPGLGLRLIYFSYDVKMKEKGDIPEGYSVSREKKERFSLILESASTNQTSMYLCASSLGQDNEKLFFGSGTQLSVL.

The J gene is TRBJ2-1, the V gene TRBV9, with 7 bases matching TRBD1. Per the germline V gene, CDR1 is SGDLS and CDR2 is YYNGEE. The trim removed 4 bases at V and 4 bases at J, leaving 5 bases unmatched. This CDR3 is 14 amino acids long. The CDR3 reads CASSPPGQYNEQFF. The DNA for the CDR3 is TGTGCCAGCAGCCCCCCGGGACAGTACAATGAGCAGTTCTTC.

V gene TRBV7-9 combines with J gene TRBJ2-2, with TRBD1 matching 7 bases. The CDR3 is 15 amino acids. J gave up 2 bases and V 1 base, and 1 base lay outside the gene matches. Germline V gene lookup returns CDR1 SEHNR and CDR2 FQNEAQ (reference sequence). As DNA, the CDR3 is TGTGCCAGCAGCTTAGACAGGGGTAACACCGGGGAGCTGTTTTTT. It specifies CASSLDRGNTGELFF.

This clone was detected only once. V is TRBV11-3 and J is TRBJ2-5; TRBD1 matches at 10 bases. The CDR3 has 16 amino acids. Trimming cost V 4 bases and J 4 bases; bases outside gene matches: 9. Looked up from germline, CDR1 is SGHNT and CDR2 is YENEEA. CDR3 nucleotide sequence: TGTGCCAGCAGCTCGGGACAGGGGAAGGGGGTAGAGACCCAGTACTTC. Amino acids: CASSSGQGKGVETQYF.

This chain joins TRBV6-2 or TRBV6-3 and TRBJ2-7; the match to TRBD2 covers 13 bases. The junction had 5 bases not matched to a gene; V was cut back by 6 bases and J by 3 bases. Germline V gives CDR1 MNHEY, CDR2 SVGEGT. The CDR3 loop spans 15 amino acids. The CDR3 DNA is TGTGCCAGCAGCCAAAGGACTAGCGGGAGCTACGAGCAGTACTTC. The encoded protein is CASSQRTSGSYEQYF.

The J gene is TRBJ2-7, the V gene TRBV6-5; D may be TRBD1 (5 bases). The CDR3 sequence is 13 residues long. CDR1 and CDR2 from the germline V gene are MNHEY and SVGAGI. The ends were cut back, 8 bases at V and 4 bases at J, with 15 bases in the middle. The CDR3 DNA follows: TGTGCCAGCCCTCCAGGGTATAGGTACGAGCAGTACTTC. It codes for CASPPGYRYEQYF.

V usage is TRBV11-3 and J usage is TRBJ2-7; the match to TRBD1 covers 7 bases. Germline CDR1 is SGHNT and CDR2 is YENEEA. V gave up 3 bases and J gave up 0 bases; unmatched junction bases: 5. This CDR3 region has 15 residues. The CDR3 sequence: CASSFATGSSYEQYF. The CDR3 nucleotides read TGTGCCAGCAGCTTCGCGACAGGGAGCTCCTACGAGCAGTACTTC.

V usage is TRBV6-2 or TRBV6-3 and J usage is TRBJ2-7; D ambiguous. Germline CDR1 MNHEY, CDR2 SVGEGT. V was clipped by 4 bases and J by 3 bases, with 4 bases between them. The CDR3 is 11 residues long. CDR3 bases: TGTGCCAGCAGTTTTCACTACGAGCAGTACTTC. Protein: CASSFHYEQYF.